This T cell receptor (beta chain) was identified in a study of blood T cell repertoires in COVID-19 (dated by TCRdb to 2020 to 2022). Looking at the study overall: Samples covering the acute and convalescent phases of COVID-19 were provided by collaborators in the United States, Italy and Spain. Sample metadata almost always included a de-identified subject ID, COVID-19 status, age in years and sex. The samples were drawn from two sources: the first 160 participants of the ongoing ImmuneRACE study, and 1,000 to 1,500 subjects contributed by 6 global collaborators. Where available, HLA class I and class II types were obtained from metadata supplied by the sample provider rather than from assay-based typing. The prospective study material was composed of cDNA or gDNA derived from T cells, B-cell-depleted T cells, or PBMCs. The dataset comprised deeply sampled blood TCRbeta repertoires from subjects exposed to, actively infected with, or recovered from COVID-19. The repertoires were released in a freely available public database intended as a resource for research on the immune response to SARS-CoV-2.

Collaborating institutions collected whole blood in K2EDTA tubes following their own protocols. For TCRbeta analysis, collaborators shipped samples in one of three forms: frozen whole blood, isolated PBMCs, or DNA extracted from either of those sample types. The CDR3 runs 13 amino acids, cysteine and phenylalanine included. Just the 39-base CDR3 DNA is kept, in frame starting at base 1. CDR1 and CDR2 are read off the germline V gene as SGHTA and FQGNSA. Trimming removed 0 bases from V and 15 bases from J; the gene matches leave 6 bases unexplained. On the study overall, not on this receptor specifically: The amount of clinical and demographic metadata varied by source and participant and was provided uncurated.

TCRbeta CDR3 regions were amplified from genomic DNA by means of the immunoSEQ Assay, a bias-controlled multiplex PCR. In the authors' own workflow: Nucleated cell counts per sample were estimated from amplification of reference gene primers within the assay. Sequence reads were collapsed and filtered to measure the absolute abundance of every unique TCRbeta CDR3 rearrangement. For each sample, productive Simpson clonality was calculated by taking the square root of Simpson's diversity index across productive rearrangements. This immuneACCESS table, as held by TCRdb, lists in-frame sequences with V and J called but not all clones. Of the missing ones, under half trace to an unresolved V gene in checked studies; the others have no known cause. The DNA gave D and trimming, while V, J and clone size come from that table. The table for this sample lists about 210,000 clones; around 80% of them were counted only once. Of the sample, roughly 12% is held by the ten largest clones.

About this clone: Its cognate antigen has yet to be identified. It has no much larger one-base neighbor in the sample; base qualities were not kept.

The V gene is TRBV7-2 and the J gene is TRBJ2-1, and TRBD2 aligns with 9 junction nucleotides. The receptor comes from a woman aged 40 to 50 with acute or convalescent COVID-19. What was sequenced was peripheral blood. The DNA reads as follows: TGTGCCAGCAGCTTAGCCGCTAGCGGGGCAATGTTCTTC. The translation is CASSLAASGAMFF. The variable domain in full, with residues beyond the CDR3 obtained from the reference TRBV7-2 and TRBJ2-1 genes, is GAGVSQSPSNKVTEKGKDVELRCDPISGHTALYWYRQSLGQGLEFLIYFQGNSAPDKSGLPSDRFSAERTGGSVSTLTIQRTQQEDSAVYLCASSLAASGAMFFGPGTRLTVL.